The entry that follows covers one T cell receptor beta chain sequence. The source of the sample is a study of blood T cell repertoires in COVID-19. Only in-frame clones appear in the TCRdb table, and some are missing; sequencing was by immunoSEQ multiplex PCR. Of some 200,000 clones listed, 85% to 90% were seen once; the top ten hold approximately 3.8%. The CDR3 is 20 amino acids. Germline CDR1 and CDR2: LNHNV and YYDKDF (reference sequence). Trimming cost V 2 bases and J 0 bases; bases outside gene matches: 12. Sequenced input: PBMCs or T cells enriched from blood (not recorded which). The chain combines TRBV15 with TRBJ2-1; TRBD2 matches 11 bases. This receptor was obtained from a young woman in a cohort exposed to, infected with or recovered from COVID-19 (not recorded which). In DNA, the CDR3 is TGTGCCACCAGCAGAACACCGGGACTAGCGGATACAAGCTCCTACAATGAGCAGTTCTTC. This encodes CATSRTPGLADTSSYNEQFF.